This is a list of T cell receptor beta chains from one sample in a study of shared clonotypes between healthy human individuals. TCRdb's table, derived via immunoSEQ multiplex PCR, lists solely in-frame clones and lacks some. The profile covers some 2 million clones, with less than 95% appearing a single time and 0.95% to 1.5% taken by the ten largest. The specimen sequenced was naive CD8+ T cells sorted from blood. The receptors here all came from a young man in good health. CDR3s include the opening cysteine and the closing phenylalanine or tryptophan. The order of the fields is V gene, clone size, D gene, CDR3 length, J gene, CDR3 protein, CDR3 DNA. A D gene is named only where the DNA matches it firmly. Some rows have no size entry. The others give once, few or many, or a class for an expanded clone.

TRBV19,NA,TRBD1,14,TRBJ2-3,CASTLTGATDTQYF,TGTGCCAGTACCCTGACAGGGGCAACAGATACGCAGTATTTT
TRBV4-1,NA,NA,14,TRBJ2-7,CASSHRDGSYEQYF,TGCGCCAGCAGCCATCGGGACGGCTCCTACGAGCAGTACTTC
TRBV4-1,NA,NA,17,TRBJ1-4,CASSQPPGRRDNEKLFF,TGCGCCAGCAGCCAACCTCCTGGGCGGAGGGATAATGAAAAACTGTTTTTT
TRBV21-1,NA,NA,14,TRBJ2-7,CASSKGEGVDEQYF,TGTGCCAGCAGCAAAGGGGAAGGGGTGGATGAGCAGTACTTC
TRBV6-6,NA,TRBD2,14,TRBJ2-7,CASSLAGDPYEQYF,TGTGCCAGCAGTCTAGCGGGGGACCCCTACGAGCAGTACTTC
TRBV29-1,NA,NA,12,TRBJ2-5,CSVVLIQETQYF,TGCAGCGTTGTTTTGATCCAAGAGACCCAGTACTTC
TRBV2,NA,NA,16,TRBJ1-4,CASSEALHREGEKLFF,TGTGCCAGCAGTGAAGCGCTTCACAGGGAGGGTGAAAAACTGTTTTTT
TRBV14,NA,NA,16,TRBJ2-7,CASSQDQGSRAYEQYF,TGTGCCAGCAGCCAAGATCAGGGTTCGCGGGCCTACGAGCAGTACTTC
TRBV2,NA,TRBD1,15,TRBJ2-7,CASSEQDRGSYEQYF,TGTGCCAGCAGTGAACAGGACAGGGGCTCCTACGAGCAGTACTTC
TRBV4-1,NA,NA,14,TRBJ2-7,CASSQSTSSYEQYF,TGCGCCAGCAGCCAATCGACTAGCTCCTACGAGCAGTACTTC
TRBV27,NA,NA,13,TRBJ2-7,CASSYGTSYEQYF,TGTGCCAGCAGTTACGGGACATCCTACGAGCAGTACTTC
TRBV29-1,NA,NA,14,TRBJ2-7,CSALTDRDYYEQYF,TGCAGCGCACTCACGGACAGGGACTACTACGAGCAGTACTTC
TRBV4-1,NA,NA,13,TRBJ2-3,CASSQDLSDTQYF,TGCGCCAGCAGCCAAGATCTCAGCGATACGCAGTATTTT
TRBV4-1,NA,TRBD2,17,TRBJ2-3,CASSQGLAGGPGDTQYF,TGCGCCAGCAGCCAAGGACTAGCGGGAGGCCCCGGAGATACGCAGTATTTT
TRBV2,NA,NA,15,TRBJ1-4,CASSDIGEGKEKLFF,TGTGCCAGCAGTGACATAGGGGAGGGAAAGGAAAAACTGTTTTTT
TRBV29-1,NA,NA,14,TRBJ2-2,CSVDPGMNTGELFF,TGCAGCGTTGATCCGGGTATGAACACCGGGGAGCTGTTTTTT
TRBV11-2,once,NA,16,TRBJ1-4,CASSSIQGTVNEKLFF,TGTGCCAGCAGCTCAATACAGGGAACGGTAAATGAAAAACTGTTTTTT
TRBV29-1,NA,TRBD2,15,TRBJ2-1,CSDLTSGSSYNEQFF,TGCAGCGACCTGACTAGCGGGAGCTCCTACAATGAGCAGTTCTTC
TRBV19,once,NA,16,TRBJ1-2,CASSIEISTLAGGYTF,TGTGCCAGTAGTATAGAAATTAGCACGCTGGCAGGGGGCTACACCTTC
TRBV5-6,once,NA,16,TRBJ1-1,CASSASLGGLNTEAFF,TGTGCCAGCAGCGCAAGTCTCGGGGGGCTGAACACTGAAGCTTTCTTT
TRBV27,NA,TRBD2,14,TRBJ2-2,CASSSTSGTGELFF,TGTGCCAGCAGTTCGACTAGCGGTACCGGGGAGCTGTTTTTT
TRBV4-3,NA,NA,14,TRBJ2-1,CASSTYGGRNEQFF,TGCGCCAGCAGCACGTACGGGGGCCGCAATGAGCAGTTCTTC
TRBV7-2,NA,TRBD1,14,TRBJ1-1,CASSWGQENTEAFF,TGTGCCAGCAGCTGGGGACAGGAGAACACTGAAGCTTTCTTT
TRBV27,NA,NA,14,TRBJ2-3,CASSLLLVSDTQYF,TGTGCCAGCAGTCTACTCCTAGTGTCAGATACGCAGTATTTT
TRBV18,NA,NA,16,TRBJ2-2,CASSPPRGDRGGELFF,TGTGCCAGCTCACCACCGCGGGGAGATCGTGGCGGGGAGCTGTTTTTT
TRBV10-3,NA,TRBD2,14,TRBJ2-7,CAISESLAGYEQYF,TGTGCCATCAGTGAGTCCCTAGCGGGGTACGAGCAGTACTTC
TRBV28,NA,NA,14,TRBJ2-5,CASSPISGVETQYF,TGTGCCAGCAGTCCAATCTCCGGAGTGGAGACCCAGTACTTC
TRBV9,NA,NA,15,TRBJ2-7,CASSEGTGYSYEQYF,TGTGCCAGCAGCGAAGGGACTGGCTACTCCTACGAGCAGTACTTC
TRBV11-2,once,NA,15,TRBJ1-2,CASSLGGGANYGYTF,TGTGCCAGCAGCTTAGGGGGGGGAGCTAACTATGGCTACACCTTC
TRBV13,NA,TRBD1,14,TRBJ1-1,CASRKTGVNTEAFF,TGTGCCAGCAGGAAAACAGGGGTGAACACTGAAGCTTTCTTT
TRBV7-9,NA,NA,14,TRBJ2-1,CASSLAGVGNEQFF,TGTGCCAGCAGCTTAGCAGGGGTGGGGAATGAGCAGTTCTTC
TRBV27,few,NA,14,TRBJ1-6,CASSLSTGYSPLHF,TGTGCCAGCAGTTTATCAACAGGGTACTCACCCCTCCACTTT
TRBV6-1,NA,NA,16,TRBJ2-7,CASSEPSQGSSYEQYF,TGTGCCAGCAGTGAACCCAGCCAGGGGAGCTCCTACGAGCAGTACTTC
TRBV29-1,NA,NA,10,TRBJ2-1,CSVAGAQQFF,TGCAGCGTTGCGGGGGCTCAGCAGTTCTTC
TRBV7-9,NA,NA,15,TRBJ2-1,CASSLFGSSYNEQFF,TGTGCCAGCAGCTTATTTGGTAGCTCCTACAATGAGCAGTTCTTC
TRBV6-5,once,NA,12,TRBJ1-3,CASSGLGNTIYF,TGTGCCAGCAGTGGCCTAGGAAACACCATATATTTT
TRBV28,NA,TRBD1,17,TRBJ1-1,CASSLKFILQGGTEAFF,TGTGCCAGCAGTTTAAAGTTCATTCTGCAGGGGGGCACTGAAGCTTTCTTT
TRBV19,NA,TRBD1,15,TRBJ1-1,CASSADRGQDTEAFF,TGTGCCAGTAGTGCGGACAGGGGGCAGGACACTGAAGCTTTCTTT
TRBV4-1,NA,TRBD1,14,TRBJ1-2,CASSPNQGGYGYTF,TGCGCCAGCAGCCCGAACCAGGGGGGATATGGCTACACCTTC
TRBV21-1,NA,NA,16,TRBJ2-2,CASSKRTGALTGELFF,TGTGCCAGCAGCAAAAGGACAGGGGCTCTCACCGGGGAGCTGTTTTTT
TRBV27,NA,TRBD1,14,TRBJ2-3,CASSGQGAGDTQYF,TGTGCCAGCAGCGGACAGGGGGCCGGGGATACGCAGTATTTT
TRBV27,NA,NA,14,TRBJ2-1,CASSPGGSYNEQFF,TGTGCCAGCAGCCCCGGAGGGTCCTACAATGAGCAGTTCTTC
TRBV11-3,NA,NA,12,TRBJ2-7,CASSPGTGEQYF,TGTGCCAGCAGCCCCGGGACGGGGGAGCAGTACTTC
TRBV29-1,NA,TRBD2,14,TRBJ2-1,CSFGERGTYNEQFF,TGCAGCTTCGGTGAGCGGGGAACGTACAATGAGCAGTTCTTC
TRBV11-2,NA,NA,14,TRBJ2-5,CASSLGIALETQYF,TGTGCCAGCAGCTTAGGGATTGCGCTAGAGACCCAGTACTTC